This passage covers 22 T cell receptor beta chains from one sample sequenced in a study of T cell repertoires in cytomegalovirus infection. Which antigens these TCRs recognize remains unknown. Each CDR3 protein is one row after TCRdb ran MiXCR on the reads. In the table there are about 740,000 distinct CDR3 sequences, around a third of which are singletons. Sequencing was performed on cultured PBMCs, taken from culture after CMV antigen stimulation. The receptors shown here come from a human donor in good health (CMV status not recorded). Some clones in this sample may be carry-over from other donors' samples.

This clonotype occurred a few times. The rearrangement joins TRBV11-2 to TRBJ2-7; the D is unclear. Germline V gene data show CDR1 as SGHAT and CDR2 as FQNNGV. There are 14 residues in the CDR3. The V end was cut by 6 bases, the J end by 0 bases, with 12 bases between. The CDR3 bases are TGTGCCAGCAGTAGAGTACGGAGCTCCTACGAGCAGTACTTC. The encoded protein is CASSRVRSSYEQYF.

This clonotype showed up just a few times. J is TRBJ2-1 and V is TRBV7-2; 12 bases map to TRBD2. CDR3 length: 16 amino acids. V trimming: 5 bases; J trimming: 6 bases; junction bases outside the gene matches: 8. The germline V gene has CDR1 SGHTA and CDR2 FQGNSA. CDR3 region: CASSPRLAGVGNEQFF. In DNA, the CDR3 is TGTGCCAGCAGCCCGAGACTAGCGGGAGTGGGCAATGAGCAGTTCTTC.

This clonotype was seen many times. The genes are TRBV18 and TRBJ2-5; TRBD1 matches at 7 bases. The J segment lost 3 bases and the V segment lost 8 bases, leaving 9 bases of the junction unmatched. The CDR3 contains 14 residues. Germline V gene sequence: CDR1 KGHSH, CDR2 LQKENI. The DNA of the CDR3 is TGTGCCAGCAGTCCCCGGACAGGAGAAGAGACCCAGTACTTC. Translated: CASSPRTGEETQYF.

This clonotype was detected only a few times. The chain carries TRBV7-2 and TRBJ2-7; 11 nucleotides agree with TRBD2. The CDR3 spans 14 residues. Germline CDR1 reads SGHTA; CDR2 reads FQGNSA. V was pared by 5 bases and J by 5 bases, with 5 bases of the junction left unmatched. The CDR3 loop reads CASSPHSGRDEQYF. In nucleotides, the CDR3 is TGTGCCAGCAGCCCTCATAGCGGGAGGGACGAGCAGTACTTC.

J is TRBJ2-5 and V is TRBV5-1, with TRBD1 identical over 8 bases. Germline V CDR1 and CDR2: SGHRS, YFSETQ. The CDR3 totals 15 residues. V lost 2 bases to trimming and J lost 4 bases; unmatched junction nucleotides: 7. CDR3 sequence (DNA): TGCGCCAGCAGCTTTGCCGGGACAGGAGGAGAGACCCAGTACTTC. Residues: CASSFAGTGGETQYF. The whole variable domain, filled in from reference TRBV5-1 and TRBJ2-5, reads KAGVTQTPRYLIKTRGQQVTLSCSPISGHRSVSWYQQTPGQGLQFLFEYFSETQRNKGNFPGRFSGRQFSNSRSEMNVSTLELGDSALYLCASSFAGTGGETQYFGPGTRLLVL.

This clonotype appeared a few times. The V gene is TRBV20-1, the J gene TRBJ1-2, with unresolved D. Germline V gene data show CDR1 as DFQATT and CDR2 as SNEGSKA (reference sequence). V lost 2 bases and J lost 2, with 9 bases in between. This CDR3 has 13 residues. The CDR3 region is CSARSGGNYGYTF. CDR3 DNA sequence: TGCAGTGCTAGATCTGGAGGCAACTATGGCTACACCTTC.

A few counts support this clonotype. V gene TRBV20-1 combines with J gene TRBJ2-1; 13 bases match TRBD2. Germline V gene sequence: CDR1 DFQATT, CDR2 SNEGSKA (reference sequence). The CDR3 contains 15 residues. Germline trimming cut 5 bases from V and 13 bases from J; bases unmatched to any gene: 14. CDR3 in DNA: TGCAGTGCTGGGCCTGGACTAGCGGGGGAATCCCGCCAGTTCTTC. Its translation: CSAGPGLAGESRQFF.

The chain joins TRBV7-2 to TRBJ2-5; D not certain. The CDR3 runs to 11 residues. Per germline, CDR1 SGHTA and CDR2 FQGNSA. V was pared by 3 bases and J by 10 bases, with 9 bases between. The CDR3: CASSFGDGQYF. As DNA, the CDR3 is TGTGCCAGCAGCTTCGGAGATGGCCAGTACTTC.

The chain combines TRBV19 with TRBJ2-1; tentative D call: TRBD2 (6 bases). The CDR3 consists of 14 residues. Germline CDR1 and CDR2: LNHDA and SQIVND (reference sequence). Trimming removed 4 bases from V and 3 bases from J, with 10 bases in between. The CDR3 bases are TGTGCCAGTAGTACAGGCGGGGACTACAATGAGCAGTTCTTC. It translates to CASSTGGDYNEQFF.

This clonotype was seen ten or more times. The genes are TRBV7-2 and TRBJ2-7; the match to TRBD2 covers 10 bases. Germline CDR1 reads SGHTA; CDR2 reads FQGNSA. The CDR3 spans 15 residues. Unmatched junction bases numbered 8, after V lost 1 base and J lost 8 bases. The CDR3 here is CASSLEAGGPLKQYV. The DNA for the CDR3 is TGTGCCAGCAGCTTAGAAGCGGGAGGGCCCTTAAAGCAGTACGTC.

This clonotype was picked up a small number of times. The J gene is TRBJ2-5, the V gene TRBV7-9, with 8 bases that match TRBD1. The V gene end was trimmed by 5 bases and the J gene end by 2 bases; junction bases not matched to a gene: 10. The CDR3 length is 16 residues. The germline gives CDR1 SEHNR, CDR2 FQNEAQ (reference sequence). The CDR3 protein is CASSPRTGLGQETQYF. CDR3 sequence (DNA): TGTGCCAGCAGCCCGAGGACAGGGCTGGGTCAAGAGACCCAGTACTTC. The full variable domain, in which reference TRBV7-9 and TRBJ2-5 provide the parts outside the CDR3, is DTGVSQNPRHKITKRGQNVTFRCDPISEHNRLYWYRQTLGQGPEFLTYFQNEAQLEKSRLLSDRFSAERPKGSFSTLEIQRTEQGDSAMYLCASSPRTGLGQETQYFGPGTRLLVL.

This clonotype has a handful of counts. V usage is TRBV6-2 or TRBV6-3 and J usage is TRBJ2-5; 7 nucleotides align to TRBD2. The CDR3 totals 15 residues. The germline V gene encodes CDR1 MNHEY and CDR2 SVGEGT. V dropped 7 bases and J dropped 2; count of bases not matched to a gene: 10. The CDR3 loop reads CASTPGGGRQETQYF. In nucleotides, the CDR3 is TGTGCCAGCACCCCAGGAGGCGGGAGACAAGAGACCCAGTACTTC.

This clonotype was observed once. The chain uses TRBV12-3 or TRBV12-4 and TRBJ2-1; D is perhaps TRBD2 (6 bases). The CDR3 contains 15 residues. The V end lost 2 bases, the J end lost 5 bases, and 13 bases lay between the germline ends. CDR3 loop: CASSLLAGRDNEQFF. DNA for the CDR3: TGTGCCAGCAGTTTATTGGCGGGAAGGGACAATGAGCAGTTCTTC.

This clonotype has more than one count but fewer than ten. The V and J genes are TRBV7-2 and TRBJ2-7, with 12 bases that match TRBD2. Germline loops: CDR1 SGHTA, CDR2 FQGNSA. V was clipped by 1 base and J by 3 bases; unmatched bases: 4. CDR3 length: 16 amino acids. DNA of the CDR3: TGTGCCAGCAGCTTAGAGGGGACTAGCGGGTACTACGAGCAGTACTTC. It encodes CASSLEGTSGYYEQYF.

This sequence joins TRBV11-2 and TRBJ2-2; the D is unclear. The V gene lost 5 bases and the J gene lost 0 bases, with 10 bases spanning the gap. This CDR3 region has 15 residues. The germline CDR1 and CDR2 sequences are SGHAT and FQNNGV. The CDR3 nucleotides are TGTGCCAGCAGCATACAGCTGGCGAACACCGGGGAGCTGTTTTTT. Translating gives CASSIQLANTGELFF.

The rearrangement joins TRBV6-6 to TRBJ1-1; no reliable D call. CDR1 MNHNY and CDR2 SVGAGI come from the germline V gene (reference sequence). The V and J ends lost 6 bases and 10 bases respectively, with 12 bases between them. This CDR3 has 11 residues. CDR3 sequence reads: CASRESLIAFF. The CDR3 DNA reads TGTGCCAGCAGGGAAAGCTTGATAGCTTTCTTT.

The CDR3 is CASRRAGANTGELFF. In DNA, the CDR3 is TGTGCCAGCAGACGGGCAGGGGCGAACACCGGGGAGCTGTTTTTT. The V call is TRBV6-1, the J call TRBJ2-2; D may be TRBD1 (6 bases). V lost 6 bases, J lost 0 bases, and 11 bases lay in between. Germline assignment: CDR1 MNHNS and CDR2 SASEGT. The CDR3 is 15 residues long.

The table lists this clonotype with a few counts. J is TRBJ2-3 and V is TRBV14; D not resolved. CDR3 length: 14 amino acids. The germline V and J ends were trimmed by 6 bases and 2 bases, with 12 bases remaining between them. Per the germline V gene, CDR1 is SGHDN and CDR2 is FVKESK. The CDR3 here is CASRLKENTDTQYF. In nucleotides, the CDR3 is TGTGCCAGCAGGTTGAAAGAGAACACAGATACGCAGTATTTT.

The V call is TRBV30, the J call TRBJ2-7; tentative D call: TRBD1 (5 bases). The CDR3 sequence is 14 residues long. Trimming cost V 0 bases and J 1 base, with 10 bases left between them. In germline, CDR1 is GTSNPN, CDR2 SVGIG (reference sequence). CDR3 nucleotide sequence: TGTGCCTGGAGTGTAGGGCAGGGATCCTACGAGCAGTACTTC. This encodes CAWSVGQGSYEQYF.

In its sample, this clonotype was seen a few times. The rearrangement links TRBV7-9 to TRBJ2-2; 7 bases are shared with TRBD1. CDR1 and CDR2 from the germline V gene are SEHNR and FQNEAQ (reference sequence). With V trimmed by 5 bases and J by 8 bases, 11 bases remained unmatched. The CDR3 length is 15 residues. CDR3 bases: TGTGCCAGCAGCCTCCGCAGGGGGTCGATGGGGGAGCTGTTTTTT. It encodes CASSLRRGSMGELFF. The entire variable domain, with the rest obtained from reference TRBV7-9 and TRBJ2-2, is as follows: DTGVSQNPRHKITKRGQNVTFRCDPISEHNRLYWYRQTLGQGPEFLTYFQNEAQLEKSRLLSDRFSAERPKGSFSTLEIQRTEQGDSAMYLCASSLRRGSMGELFFGEGSRLTVL.

The V and J genes are TRBV7-9 and TRBJ1-6; 10 bases fit TRBD1. V lost 4 bases and J lost 3; bases outside the gene matches: 3. Germline CDR1 reads SEHNR; CDR2 reads FQNEAQ (reference sequence). The CDR3 contains 16 residues. CDR3 protein: CASSSRDRGYNSPLHF. CDR3 in DNA: TGTGCCAGCAGCTCGAGGGACAGGGGCTATAATTCACCCCTCCACTTT.

This CDR3 reads CASSQAPEGAYNEQFF. CDR3 DNA: TGCGCCAGCAGCCAAGCTCCGGAGGGCGCTTACAATGAGCAGTTCTTC. The chain links TRBV4-1 to TRBJ2-1; TRBD2 might be the D (6 bases). The V and J ends lost 1 base and 4 bases respectively, with 14 bases between them. The CDR3 extends over 16 amino acids. Germline CDR1 is MGHRA and CDR2 is YSYEKL.